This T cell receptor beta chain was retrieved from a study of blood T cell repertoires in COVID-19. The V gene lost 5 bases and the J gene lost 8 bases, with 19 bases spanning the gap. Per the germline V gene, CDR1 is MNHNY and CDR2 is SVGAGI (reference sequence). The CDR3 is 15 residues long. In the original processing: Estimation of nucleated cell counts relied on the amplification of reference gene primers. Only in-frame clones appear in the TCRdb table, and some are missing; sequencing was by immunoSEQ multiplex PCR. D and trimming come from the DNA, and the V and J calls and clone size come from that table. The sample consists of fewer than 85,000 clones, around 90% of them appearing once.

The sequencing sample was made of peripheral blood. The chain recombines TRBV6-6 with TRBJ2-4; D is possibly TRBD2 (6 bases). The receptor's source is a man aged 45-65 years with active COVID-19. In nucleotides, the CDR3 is TGTGCCAGCAGTAGAACAGGACTAAAAGGGGACATTCAGTACTTC. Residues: CASSRTGLKGDIQYF.